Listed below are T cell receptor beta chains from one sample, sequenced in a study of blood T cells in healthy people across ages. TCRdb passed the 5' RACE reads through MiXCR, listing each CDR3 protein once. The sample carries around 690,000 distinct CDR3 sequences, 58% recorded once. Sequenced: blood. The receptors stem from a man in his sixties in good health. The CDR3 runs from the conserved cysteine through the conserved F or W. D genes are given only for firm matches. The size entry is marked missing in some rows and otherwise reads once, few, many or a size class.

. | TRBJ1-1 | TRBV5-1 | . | CASRQTGGNTEAFF | TGCGCCAGCAGACAAACAGGTGGTAACACTGAAGCTTTCTTT
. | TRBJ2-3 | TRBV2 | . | CASSEATTVDTQYF | TGTGCCAGCAGTGAAGCGACAACAGTAGATACGCAGTATTTT
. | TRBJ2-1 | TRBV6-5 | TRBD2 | CASSLLAGGFDNEQFF | TGTGCCAGCAGTTTACTAGCGGGGGGGTTCGACAATGAGCAGTTCTTC
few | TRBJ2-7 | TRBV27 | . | CASSTRTTYEQYF | TGTGCCAGCAGTACCAGGACGACCTACGAGCAGTACTTC
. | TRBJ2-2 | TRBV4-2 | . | CASSPGHYGELFF | TGTGCCAGCAGCCCCGGGCACTACGGGGAGCTGTTTTTT
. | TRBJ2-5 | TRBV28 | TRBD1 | CASSLGQPNRYQETQYF | TGTGCCAGCAGTCTGGGACAGCCAAACCGGTACCAAGAAACCCAGTACTTC
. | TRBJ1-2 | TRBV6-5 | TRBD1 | CASTHYRQGLRGYTF | TGTGCCAGCACTCACTACCGACAGGGGTTACGTGGCTACACCTTC
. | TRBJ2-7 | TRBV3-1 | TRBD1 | CACSRDSYYEQYF | TGTGCCTGCAGCCGGGACAGTTACTACGAGCAGTACTTC
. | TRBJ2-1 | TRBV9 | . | CASSPTAGNGYNEQFF | TGTGCCAGCAGCCCGACGGCAGGGAATGGTTACAATGAGCAGTTCTTC
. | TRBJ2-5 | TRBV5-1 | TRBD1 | CASSLAPTGGEETQYF | TGCGCCAGCAGCTTGGCCCCGACAGGGGGCGAGGAGACCCAGTACTTC
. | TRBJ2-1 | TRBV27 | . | CASISSGYNEQFF | TGTGCCAGCATCTCCTCAGGCTACAATGAGCAGTTCTTC
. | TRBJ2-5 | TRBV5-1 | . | CASSLGGSHQETQYF | TGCGCCAGCAGCTTGGGGGGGTCCCACCAAGAGACCCAGTACTTC
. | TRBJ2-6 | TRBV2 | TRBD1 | CASLSDRTGSGANVLTF | TGTGCCAGCCTAAGTGACAGGACAGGCTCTGGGGCCAACGTCCTGACTTTC
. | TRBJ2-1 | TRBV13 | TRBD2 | CASSFVAGPYNEQFF | TGTGCCAGCAGCTTTGTAGCGGGGCCTTACAATGAGCAGTTCTTC
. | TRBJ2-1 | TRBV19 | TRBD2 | CASSITGTSGYNEQFF | TGTGCCAGTAGTATTACCGGGACTAGCGGCTACAATGAGCAGTTCTTC
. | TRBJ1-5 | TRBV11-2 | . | CASSTDINQPQHF | TGTGCCAGCAGCACGGACATTAATCAGCCCCAGCATTTT
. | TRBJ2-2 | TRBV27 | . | CASSSPLRATGELFF | TGTGCCAGCAGTTCACCCCTCCGGGCAACCGGGGAGCTGTTTTTT
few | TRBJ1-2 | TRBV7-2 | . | CASSLAMGRVAGYTF | TGTGCCAGCAGCTTAGCGATGGGCAGGGTGGCTGGCTACACCTTC
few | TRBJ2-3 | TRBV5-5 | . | CASSLVPTGGTDTQYF | TGTGCCAGCAGCTTGGTTCCAACGGGCGGCACAGATACGCAGTATTTT
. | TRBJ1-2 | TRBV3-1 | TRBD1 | CASSQATGPFGYTF | TGTGCCAGCAGCCAAGCGACAGGGCCTTTTGGCTACACCTTC
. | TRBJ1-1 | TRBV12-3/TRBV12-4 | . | CASSPGDYSGAFF | TGTGCCAGCAGCCCCGGGGACTACTCTGGAGCTTTCTTT
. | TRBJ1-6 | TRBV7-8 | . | CASSQVRTENSPLHF | TGTGCCAGCAGCCAAGTCAGGACGGAGAATTCACCCCTCCACTTT
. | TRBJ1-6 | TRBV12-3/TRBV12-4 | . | CASSLGQERAYNSPLHF | TGTGCCAGCAGTTTAGGACAGGAGCGCGCCTATAATTCACCCCTCCACTTT
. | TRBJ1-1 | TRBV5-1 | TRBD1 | CASSPDRAGTTEAFF | TGCGCCAGCAGCCCGGACAGGGCTGGCACGACTGAAGCTTTCTTT
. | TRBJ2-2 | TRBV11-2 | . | CASSLVYTGELFF | TGTGCCAGCAGCTTAGTGTACACCGGGGAGCTGTTTTTT
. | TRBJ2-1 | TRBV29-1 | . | CSVEGGRISYNEQFF | TGCAGCGTTGAAGGGGGACGCATCTCCTACAATGAGCAGTTCTTC
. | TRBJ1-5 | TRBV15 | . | CATSRDPVGNQPQHF | TGTGCCACCAGCAGAGATCCAGTGGGCAATCAGCCCCAGCATTTT
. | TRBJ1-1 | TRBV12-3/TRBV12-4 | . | CASSWSGGTEAFF | TGTGCCAGCAGTTGGAGCGGCGGCACTGAAGCTTTCTTT
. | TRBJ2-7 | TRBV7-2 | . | CASSLVPGNEQYF | TGTGCCAGCAGCTTAGTACCCGGTAACGAGCAGTACTTC